These 18 T cell receptor beta chains originate from one sample sequenced in a study of T cells in Graves' hyperthyroidism and ophthalmopathy. RNA transcripts served as the template for amplifying TCR beta CDR3 regions. First-round RT-PCR with HTBI primers amplified the TCR CDR3 region. TCRdb redid the calling of the multiplex PCR reads with MiXCR, one entry per CDR3 protein. This sample has some 200,000 distinct CDR3 sequences, with more than 15% found just once. Sequenced: blood. The receptor source for this set is a man aged 45-65 years with Graves' hyperthyroidism.

This chain joins TRBV6-1 and TRBJ2-1; 7 bases are a match to TRBD2. CDR3 size: 13 residues. Germline trimming cut 7 bases from V and 7 bases from J; bases unmatched to any gene: 7. CDR1 MNHNS and CDR2 SASEGT come from the germline V gene. The CDR3 DNA sequence: TGTGCCAGCACCGTGGGGGGGTTGAATGAGCAGTTCTTC. Translating it yields CASTVGGLNEQFF.

This clonotype turned up a few times. CDR3 protein: CSVQALSGFTDTQYF. CDR3 in DNA: TGCAGCGTCCAGGCCTTGAGCGGTTTCACAGATACGCAGTATTTT. This sequence joins TRBV29-1 and TRBJ2-3, with D possibly matching TRBD2 (5 bases). There are 15 residues in the CDR3. The germline CDR1 and CDR2 sequences are SQVTM and ANQGSEA. V lost 6 bases, J lost 2 bases, and 18 bases lay in between.

CDR3 in DNA: TGCAGTGCTAGTACGGGGACAGGTGGAGGCTACGAGCAGTACTTC. It yields the protein CSASTGTGGGYEQYF. The chain links TRBV20-1 to TRBJ2-7; 8 nucleotides line up with TRBD1. Per germline, CDR1 DFQATT and CDR2 SNEGSKA (reference sequence). The trim removed 3 bases at V and 3 bases at J, leaving 10 bases unmatched. CDR3 length: 15 residues.

This clonotype was found many times. This chain joins TRBV5-1 and TRBJ2-7; 7 nucleotides align to TRBD2. The CDR3 totals 14 residues. CDR1 and CDR2 from the germline V gene are SGHRS and YFSETQ. The J segment lost 0 bases and the V segment lost 7 bases, leaving 7 bases of the junction unmatched. CDR3 protein: CASRDGRSSYEQYF. CDR3 bases: TGCGCCAGCCGAGACGGGAGGAGCTCCTACGAGCAGTACTTC. Full variable domain (outside the CDR3, taken from reference TRBV5-1 and TRBJ2-7): KAGVTQTPRYLIKTRGQQVTLSCSPISGHRSVSWYQQTPGQGLQFLFEYFSETQRNKGNFPGRFSGRQFSNSRSEMNVSTLELGDSALYLCASRDGRSSYEQYFGPGTRLTVT.

The gene calls are TRBV30 and TRBJ2-4, with 7 bases lining up with TRBD2. V was clipped by 3 bases and J by 9 bases; unmatched bases: 11. The length of the CDR3 is 14 residues. Germline CDR1 and CDR2: GTSNPN and SVGIG (reference sequence). The CDR3 loop reads CAWSVLRGGGIQYF. The CDR3 DNA sequence: TGTGCCTGGAGCGTATTGCGGGGCGGGGGCATTCAGTACTTC.

A few counts support this clonotype. The rearrangement uses TRBV12-3 or TRBV12-4 and TRBJ1-6, with D maybe TRBD1 (5 bases). V lost 5 bases and J lost 9, with 11 bases in between. The CDR3 is 13 residues long. Here the CDR3 DNA reads TGTGCCAGCAGTCTGGGACGGGCTTCACCCCTCCACTTT. It specifies CASSLGRASPLHF.

The V and J genes are TRBV9 and TRBJ2-2; TRBD2 matches at 10 bases. Germline values: CDR1 SGDLS, CDR2 YYNGEE. This CDR3 is 19 amino acids long. J gave up 6 bases and V 3 bases, and 17 bases lay outside the gene matches. The CDR3 DNA sequence: TGTGCCAGCAGCGACGGCCCCCAGGGAGATAGCGGGAGGCCCGGGGAGCTGTTTTTT. Translation gives CASSDGPQGDSGRPGELFF.

With respect to this clonotype: Being one base from a much bigger clone, this may be a read error. V gene TRBV11-1 combines with J gene TRBJ2-7; TRBD1 agrees at 7 bases. Germline V lookup: CDR1 SGHAT, CDR2 FQDESV (reference sequence). The trim removed 5 bases at V and 1 base at J, leaving 8 bases unmatched. This CDR3 contains 15 residues. The CDR3 region has the DNA TGTGCCAGCAGCACAAACAGGGGTCCTTCCTACGAGCAGTACTTC. Its protein product is CASSTNRGPSYEQYF. Variable domain in full (rest from reference TRBV11-1 and TRBJ2-7): EAEVAQSPRYKITEKSQAVAFWCDPISGHATLYWYRQILGQGPELLVQFQDESVVDDSQLPKDRFSAERLKGVDSTLKIQPAELGDSAMYLCASSTNRGPSYEQYFGPGTRLTVT.

This clonotype was detected only a few times. The chain links TRBV5-1 to TRBJ2-7; D remains unclear. The V end lost 0 bases, the J end lost 2 bases, and 12 bases lay between the germline ends. Germline loops: CDR1 SGHRS, CDR2 YFSETQ. The CDR3 is 15 residues long. This CDR3 reads CASSLGYDAAYEQYF. The CDR3 bases are TGCGCCAGCAGCTTGGGGTACGACGCGGCCTACGAGCAGTACTTC.

This chain joins TRBV12-3 or TRBV12-4 and TRBJ2-5, with D unresolved. The CDR3 consists of 13 residues. With 1 base removed from V and 4 bases from J, the gap between germline ends came to 7 bases. The CDR3 loop reads CASSLGYLETQYF. CDR3 coding DNA: TGTGCCAGCAGTTTAGGGTACCTAGAGACCCAGTACTTC.

The CDR3: CSVQGAGFYNEQFF. For the CDR3, the DNA is TGCAGTGTACAAGGAGCGGGATTCTACAATGAGCAGTTCTTC. The genes are TRBV20-1 and TRBJ2-1; 7 nucleotides match TRBD2. With 7 bases clipped from V and 3 bases from J, the junction kept 9 bases outside the gene matches. The germline V gene encodes CDR1 DFQATT and CDR2 SNEGSKA (reference sequence). This CDR3 is 14 amino acids long.

This clonotype occurred many times. The chain recombines TRBV2 with TRBJ2-1; 7 bases fit TRBD2. V lost 8 bases to trimming and J lost 0 bases; unmatched junction nucleotides: 4. Germline V CDR1 and CDR2: SNHLY, FYNNEI. The CDR3 consists of 14 residues. The CDR3 nucleotides are TGTGCCAGCGGGGGGGGATACTCCTACAATGAGCAGTTCTTC. It yields the protein CASGGGYSYNEQFF.

This clonotype was detected a few times. J is TRBJ2-1 and V is TRBV5-4; 7 nucleotides align to TRBD2. V was pared by 5 bases and J by 7 bases, with 12 bases of the junction left unmatched. Per the germline V gene, CDR1 is SGHNT and CDR2 is YYREEE (reference sequence). The CDR3 loop spans 15 amino acids. The CDR3 sequence is CASRPGTTPRNEQFF. CDR3 nucleotides: TGTGCCAGCAGACCCGGGACTACCCCTCGGAATGAGCAGTTCTTC.

There are a few counts of this clonotype. The rearrangement uses TRBV7-9 and TRBJ1-3; the match to TRBD1 covers 7 bases. The germline V gene has CDR1 SEHNR and CDR2 FQNEAQ (reference sequence). This CDR3 has 15 amino acids. J gave up 4 bases and V 5 bases, and 8 bases lay outside the gene matches. The CDR3 DNA follows: TGTGCCAGCAGCGCCTACAGGGGATCCGGAAACACCATATATTTT. Translation gives CASSAYRGSGNTIYF.

This clonotype appeared many times. Written as DNA, the CDR3 is TGCAGTGCTGAGGAGCGCGGGAGGACTTTCTACAATGAGCAGTTCTTC. Protein: CSAEERGRTFYNEQFF. J is TRBJ2-1 and V is TRBV20-1; the match to TRBD2 covers 8 bases. The germline V gene has CDR1 DFQATT and CDR2 SNEGSKA (reference sequence). The CDR3 has 16 amino acids. Losses at the gene ends were 5 bases for V and 3 bases for J; bases not matched to a gene: 12.

This sequence joins TRBV24-1 and TRBJ1-5; 10 bases line up with TRBD1. J was trimmed by 6 bases and V by 2 bases; bases with no gene match: 6. The germline gives CDR1 KGHDR, CDR2 SFDVKD. This CDR3 is 16 amino acids long. The CDR3 DNA reads as TGTGCCACCAGTGATTCGACAGGGGGCTCGGGTCAGCCCCAGCATTTT. Protein sequence: CATSDSTGGSGQPQHF.

The table lists this clonotype with a few counts. This chain connects TRBV4-2 to TRBJ2-7; 9 nucleotides align to TRBD1. Germline assignment: CDR1 LGHNA and CDR2 YNFKEQ. The CDR3 runs 16 residues. The ends lost 5 bases at V and 4 bases at J; junction bases unmatched: 12. This CDR3 is CASSTEDGDRVYEQYF. The CDR3 DNA reads as TGTGCCAGCAGCACCGAAGACGGGGACAGGGTTTACGAGCAGTACTTC.

The genes are TRBV7-9 and TRBJ1-3; possibly TRBD1 for D (5 bases). CDR1 SEHNR and CDR2 FQNEAQ come from the germline V gene (reference sequence). CDR3 length equals 13 residues. Trimming took off 4 bases at V and 6 bases at J, with 10 bases between the two ends. The DNA for the CDR3 is TGTGCCAGCAGCTCCCAGACAGAAAACACCATATATTTT. It yields the protein CASSSQTENTIYF. The variable domain in full, completed from reference TRBV7-9 and TRBJ1-3, reads DTGVSQNPRHKITKRGQNVTFRCDPISEHNRLYWYRQTLGQGPEFLTYFQNEAQLEKSRLLSDRFSAERPKGSFSTLEIQRTEQGDSAMYLCASSSQTENTIYFGEGSWLTVV.